The sequence of this T cell receptor (beta chain) was determined in a study of OX40 agonist ivuxolimab in advanced cancers. Data came from immunoSEQ multiplex PCR; TCRdb stores just in-frame clones and leaves some out. Of more than 20,000 clones in the sample, 70% to 90% were seen once. The sequencing here drew on CD4+ or CD8+ T cells sorted from blood, taken in a trial of the OX40 agonist ivuxolimab. The TCR was taken from an adult with an advanced solid tumor such as melanoma, head and neck, liver or kidney cancer.

The CDR3: CASSFYTFSRGEQYF. CDR3 nucleotides: TGTGCCAGCAGTTTCTATACCTTCTCGAGGGGCGAGCAGTACTTC. The chain carries TRBV28 and TRBJ2-7, with D perhaps TRBD1 or TRBD2 (5 bases each). Per germline, CDR1 MDHEN and CDR2 SYDVKM. Trimming shortened V by 3 bases and J by 6 bases, and 18 bases separated the two germline ends. The CDR3 has 15 residues.